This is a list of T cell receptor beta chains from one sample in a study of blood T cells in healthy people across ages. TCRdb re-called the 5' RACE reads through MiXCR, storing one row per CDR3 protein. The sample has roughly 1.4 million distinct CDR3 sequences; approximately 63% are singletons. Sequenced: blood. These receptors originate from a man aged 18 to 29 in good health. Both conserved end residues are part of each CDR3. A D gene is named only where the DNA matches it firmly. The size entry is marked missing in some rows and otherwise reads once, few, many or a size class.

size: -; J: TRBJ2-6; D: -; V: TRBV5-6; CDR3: CASSLILGETGANVLTF; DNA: TGTGCCAGCAGCTTGATTCTGGGGGAAACTGGGGCCAACGTCCTGACTTTC
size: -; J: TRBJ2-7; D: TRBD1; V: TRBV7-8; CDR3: CASSLSTGGYHEQYF; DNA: TGTGCCAGCAGCTTATCGACAGGGGGCTACCACGAGCAGTACTTC
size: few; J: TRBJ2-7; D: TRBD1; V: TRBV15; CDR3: CATSNRQGGRYEQYF; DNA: TGTGCCACCAGCAATCGACAGGGTGGTCGCTACGAGCAGTACTTC
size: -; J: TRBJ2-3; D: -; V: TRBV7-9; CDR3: CASSPGELPSDTQYF; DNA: TGTGCCAGCAGCCCAGGGGAGCTTCCCTCAGATACGCAGTATTTT
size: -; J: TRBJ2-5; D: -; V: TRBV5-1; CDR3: CASSLDGAPGGETQYF; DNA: TGCGCCAGCAGCTTGGATGGCGCCCCCGGTGGGGAGACCCAGTACTTC
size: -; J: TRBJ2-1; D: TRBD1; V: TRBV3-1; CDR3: CASSQLPGQGAGEQFF; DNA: TGTGCCAGCAGCCAACTTCCGGGACAGGGGGCCGGTGAGCAGTTCTTC
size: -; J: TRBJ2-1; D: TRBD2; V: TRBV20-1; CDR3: CSTSRLAGGSYNEQFF; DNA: TGCAGTACGAGTAGGCTAGCGGGAGGGTCCTACAATGAGCAGTTCTTC
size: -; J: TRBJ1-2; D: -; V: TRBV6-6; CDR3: CASSQSRGDYGYTF; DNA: TGTGCCAGCAGCCAATCCCGGGGGGACTATGGCTACACCTTC
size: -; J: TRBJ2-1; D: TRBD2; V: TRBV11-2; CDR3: CASSLRGTTANEQFF; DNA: TGTGCCAGCAGCCTCCGTGGGACTACCGCCAATGAGCAGTTCTTC
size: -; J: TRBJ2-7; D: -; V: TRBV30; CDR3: CARSDREGGEQYF; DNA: TGTGCCCGGTCGGACAGGGAGGGAGGCGAGCAGTACTTC